This T cell receptor beta chain was recorded in a study of blood T cells in healthy people across ages. Study-wide findings and caveats: Researchers report that TCR beta diversity correlated strongly with naive T cell percentage.

With respect to this clonotype: Its antigen is not identified.

CDR1 and CDR2 from the germline V gene are SEHNR and FQNEAQ (reference sequence). This CDR3 spans 17 amino acids. V lost 1 base, J lost 9 bases, and 22 bases lay in between. A second PCR of about 7 to 11 cycles used a sample-barcoded 5' primer and a J-beta primer mix. TCRdb called the 5' RACE reads again in MiXCR, with one record for every CDR3 protein. The sample contains some 1.4 million distinct CDR3 sequences, around two fifths of which appear only once. Researchers report isolating at least 7 million PBMCs per sample. This TCR was recovered from a young woman in good health. The genes are TRBV7-9 and TRBJ2-1; D unresolved. The specimen was blood. The CDR3 DNA sequence: TGTGCCAGCAGCTTAGAACCAGCGTTGTCATCTCGAGCTGAGCAGTTCTTC. This translates into CASSLEPALSSRAEQFF.